These T cell receptor beta chains were read from a single sample in a study of radiation and T cells in renal cell carcinoma. The repertoire was sequenced with immunoSEQ multiplex PCR; TCRdb's copy has only in-frame clones and lacks some. The repertoire consists of around 75,000 clones, with over 80% occurring once and the leading ten covering 5.8%. The sequences come from blood, collected from a patient whose treatment included radiotherapy and nephrectomy. The source is a man aged 60 to 75 with renal cell carcinoma. Both conserved end residues are part of each CDR3. The D gene is left open where the match is weak. Not all rows give a size; the values are once, few, many and, for expanded clones, a class.

j_gene | d_gene | abundance | v_gene | CDR3nt | CDR3aa
TRBJ2-1 | TRBD2 | NA | TRBV5-1 | TGCGCCAGCAGCTTGGCGAGACTAGCGGGAATTAGGGTCTCCTACAATGAGCAGTTCTTC | CASSLARLAGIRVSYNEQFF
TRBJ2-3 | NA | NA | TRBV28 | TGTGCCAGCAGCATATTGACTAGAAGAGATACGCAGTATTTT | CASSILTRRDTQYF
TRBJ1-1 | NA | NA | TRBV18 | TGTGCCAGCTCGCCACAGGGGAACACTGAAGCTTTCTTT | CASSPQGNTEAFF
TRBJ1-2 | NA | NA | TRBV15 | TGTGCCACCAGCAGGGGTGGGAACTCGCTTATGGATGGCTACACCTTC | CATSRGGNSLMDGYTF
TRBJ2-3 | NA | NA | TRBV6-6 | TGTGCCAGCAGTTTGGACCCTAAGACAGATACGCAGTATTTT | CASSLDPKTDTQYF
TRBJ1-4 | NA | NA | TRBV15 | TGTGCCACCAGCAGAGATGGAGGGCAGAATAATGAAAAACTGTTTTTT | CATSRDGGQNNEKLFF
TRBJ2-3 | NA | NA | TRBV2 | TGTGCCAGCAGTGAGTCCGAGCTCCGCCAGGGCACAGATACGCAGTATTTT | CASSESELRQGTDTQYF
TRBJ1-5 | NA | NA | TRBV4-1 | TGCGCCAGCAGCCAAGATTGGGGGCGCGATCAGCCCCAGCATTTT | CASSQDWGRDQPQHF
TRBJ2-2 | NA | NA | TRBV27 | TGTGCCAGCAGTTTATCCCCCTCAGGGTTGAAGTTTTTT | CASSLSPSGLKFF
TRBJ1-6 | NA | few | TRBV7-9 | TGTGCCAGCAGCTTACGAGATCAGGCTTCACCCCTCCACTTT | CASSLRDQASPLHF
TRBJ2-7 | TRBD2 | once | TRBV27 | TGTGCCAGCAGTTTGACTAGCGGGAGGGTGTTCGAGCAGTACTTC | CASSLTSGRVFEQYF